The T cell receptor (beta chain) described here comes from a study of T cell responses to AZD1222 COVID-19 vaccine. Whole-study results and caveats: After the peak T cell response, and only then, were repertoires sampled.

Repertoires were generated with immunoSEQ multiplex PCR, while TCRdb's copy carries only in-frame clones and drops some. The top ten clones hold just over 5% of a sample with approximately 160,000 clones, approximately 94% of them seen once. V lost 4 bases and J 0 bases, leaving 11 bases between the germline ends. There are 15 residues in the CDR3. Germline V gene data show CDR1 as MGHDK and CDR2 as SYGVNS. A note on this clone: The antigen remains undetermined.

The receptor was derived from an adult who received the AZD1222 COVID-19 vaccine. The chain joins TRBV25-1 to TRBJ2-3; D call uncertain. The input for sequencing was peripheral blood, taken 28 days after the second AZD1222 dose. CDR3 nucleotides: TGTGCCAGCAGTGGGTCAGCCCTTAGCACAGATACGCAGTATTTT. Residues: CASSGSALSTDTQYF. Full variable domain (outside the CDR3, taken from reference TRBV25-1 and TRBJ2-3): EADIYQTPRYLVIGTGKKITLECSQTMGHDKMYWYQQDPGMELHLIHYSYGVNSTEKGDLSSESTVSRIRTEHFPLTLESARPSHTSQYLCASSGSALSTDTQYFGPGTRLTVL.